These 26 T cell receptor beta chains were sequenced from one sample in a study of cytomegalovirus exposure and HLA in healthy donors. The PCR ran on 60 Vbeta and 13 Jbeta primers. The table came from immunoSEQ multiplex PCR; TCRdb's copy has only in-frame clones and leaves some out. The table has roughly 200,000 clones, roughly 85% seen once. The sequenced sample consisted of PBMCs. These receptors originate from a woman between 50 and 59 years old in good health and CMV-seronegative.

This chain joins TRBV28 and TRBJ2-4; TRBD1 matches at 10 bases. The J segment lost 6 bases and the V segment lost 6 bases, leaving 5 bases of the junction unmatched. The germline gives CDR1 MDHEN, CDR2 SYDVKM. The CDR3 loop spans 14 amino acids. As DNA, the CDR3 is TGTGCCAGCAGGATGACAGGGGGCACAAACATTCAGTACTTC. As protein: CASRMTGGTNIQYF.

The chain combines TRBV7-6 with TRBJ1-1, with TRBD1 identical over 9 bases. Germline loops: CDR1 SGHVS, CDR2 FNYEAQ. With V trimmed by 5 bases and J by 5 bases, 3 bases remained unmatched. The CDR3 totals 13 residues. CDR3 amino acids: CASSQTGGTEAFF. The DNA for the CDR3 is TGTGCCAGCAGCCAGACAGGGGGGACTGAAGCTTTCTTT.

The chain combines TRBV28 with TRBJ2-7; tentatively, D is TRBD2 (6 bases). The CDR3 is 16 residues long. V was trimmed by 4 bases and J by 1 base, leaving 17 bases between them. The germline V gene has CDR1 MDHEN and CDR2 SYDVKM. CDR3 DNA: TGTGCCAGCAGTTCCCCCGCTAGCGCTAATTCCTACGAGCAGTACTTC. It encodes CASSSPASANSYEQYF.

The chain carries TRBV9 and TRBJ1-2; tentatively, D is TRBD1 (5 bases). Germline V gene lookup returns CDR1 SGDLS and CDR2 YYNGEE. This CDR3 has 13 amino acids. Trimming shortened V by 3 bases and J by 8 bases, and 14 bases separated the two germline ends. The CDR3 DNA follows: TGTGCCAGCAGCGAACAGGCTGGAGAGGGCTACACCTTC. Encoded protein: CASSEQAGEGYTF.

Comments on this clone: The junction differs from germline at one of its ends, possibly a read error. The sample has other DNA sequences that encode this CDR3 too. The chain joins TRBV6-1 to TRBJ1-2; no reliable D call. Per the germline V gene, CDR1 is MNHNS and CDR2 is SASEGT. This CDR3 region has 14 residues. CDR3 residues: CASSEERRNYGYTF. For the CDR3, the DNA is TGTGCTAGCAGTGAAGAACGGCGGAACTATGGCTACACCTTC.

This chain links TRBV7-2 with TRBJ2-1; 13 nucleotides line up with TRBD2. The CDR3 runs 19 residues. Looked up from germline, CDR1 is SGHTA and CDR2 is FQGNSA. V gave up 5 bases and J gave up 7 bases; unmatched junction bases: 17. The CDR3 DNA sequence: TGTGCCAGCAGCCTAGAGGGTACTAGCGGGAGGGCTCTCAGGAATGAGCAGTTCTTC. This codes for CASSLEGTSGRALRNEQFF.

This sequence joins TRBV5-1 and TRBJ1-1, with 7 bases that match TRBD1. Germline CDR1 and CDR2: SGHRS and YFSETQ. J gave up 0 bases and V 2 bases, and 7 bases lay outside the gene matches. There are 16 residues in the CDR3. The CDR3, as DNA: TGCGCCAGCAGCTTAGGGGGCGCGAACGTGAACACTGAAGCTTTCTTT. Its protein product is CASSLGGANVNTEAFF.

This clone was observed a single time. This sequence joins TRBV6-1 and TRBJ1-1; 8 nucleotides align to TRBD1. Germline V lookup: CDR1 MNHNS, CDR2 SASEGT. The CDR3 extends over 13 amino acids. With V trimmed by 10 bases and J by 2 bases, 6 bases remained unmatched. CDR3 sequence: CAIRTGQNTEAFF. The CDR3 coding sequence is TGTGCCATCCGGACAGGGCAAAACACTGAAGCTTTCTTT.

The gene calls are TRBV30 and TRBJ2-7; 9 bases fit TRBD1. Per the germline V gene, CDR1 is GTSNPN and CDR2 is SVGIG (reference sequence). CDR3 length equals 15 residues. J was trimmed by 0 bases and V by 3 bases; bases with no gene match: 6. The CDR3 region has the DNA TGTGCCTGGAGCCTGGACAGGGGAAGCTCCTACGAGCAGTACTTC. This translates into CAWSLDRGSSYEQYF.

This clone was seen only a few times. The chain couples TRBV28 to TRBJ1-5; 12 bases are shared with TRBD1. This CDR3 is built from 14 residues. Germline CDR1 reads MDHEN; CDR2 reads SYDVKM. J gave up 8 bases and V 5 bases, and 4 bases lay outside the gene matches. CDR3 sequence (DNA): TGTGCCAGCAGTATTGGGACAGGGGGCAAGCCCCAGCATTTT. Translating it yields CASSIGTGGKPQHF.

This chain uses TRBV5-4 with TRBJ2-5; possibly TRBD1 for D (5 bases). Germline V lookup: CDR1 SGHNT, CDR2 YYREEE (reference sequence). Deletions cut 2 bases from V and 7 bases from J, with 15 bases between. This CDR3 is 14 amino acids long. In DNA, the CDR3 is TGTGCCAGCAGCTTAGACGCAGGGTCCGGGACCCAGTACTTC. Translated: CASSLDAGSGTQYF.

The V and J genes are TRBV15 and TRBJ2-3; weak D call: TRBD2 (6 bases). The V gene lost 5 bases and the J gene lost 1 base, with 13 bases spanning the gap. The germline CDR1 and CDR2 sequences are LNHNV and YYDKDF (reference sequence). The CDR3 has 15 residues. The chain's CDR3 is CATSSRTTGTDTQYF. The CDR3 DNA reads as TGTGCCACCAGCTCGCGGACTACGGGCACAGATACGCAGTATTTT.

The rearrangement uses TRBV19 and TRBJ1-2; 7 nucleotides agree with TRBD1. This CDR3 spans 16 amino acids. The trim removed 6 bases at V and 6 bases at J, leaving 16 bases unmatched. The germline V gene encodes CDR1 LNHDA and CDR2 SQIVND (reference sequence). CDR3 DNA sequence: TGTGCCAGTAGCTCACGTGGCGAGGGGGCGGTAAATGGCTACACCTTC. Translation gives CASSSRGEGAVNGYTF.

The chain carries TRBV6-5 and TRBJ2-1; perhaps TRBD2 as D (5 bases). CDR3 length: 14 residues. CDR1 and CDR2 (germline): MNHEY, SVGAGI. V was cut by 2 bases and J by 5 bases, with 10 bases left in between. CDR3 amino acids: CASSYDHGNNEQFF. The CDR3 region has the DNA TGTGCCAGCAGTTACGATCACGGGAACAATGAGCAGTTCTTC.

The V call is TRBV19, the J call TRBJ2-6; a possible D gene is TRBD2 (6 bases). CDR1 is LNHDA and CDR2 is SQIVND in the germline V gene (reference sequence). Trimming cost V 4 bases and J 2 bases, with 9 bases left between them. The CDR3 runs 15 residues. The CDR3 nucleotides are TGTGCCAGTAGTACAAGGGAGGCTGGGGCCAACGTCCTGACTTTC. This codes for CASSTREAGANVLTF.

The CDR3 is CAWSPRGRGDTEAFF. The CDR3 bases are TGTGCCTGGAGTCCGCGGGGCAGAGGGGACACTGAAGCTTTCTTT. V gene TRBV30 combines with J gene TRBJ1-1; D may be TRBD1 (5 bases). Deletions cut 2 bases from V and 3 bases from J, with 16 bases between. This CDR3 contains 15 residues. Germline V CDR1 and CDR2: GTSNPN, SVGIG (reference sequence).

The chain carries TRBV6-5 and TRBJ2-3; 7 bases align to TRBD1. With V trimmed by 5 bases and J by 6 bases, 8 bases remained unmatched. The CDR3 length is 14 residues. Per germline, CDR1 MNHEY and CDR2 SVGAGI. CDR3 region: CASSPGTARDTQYF. DNA of the CDR3: TGTGCCAGCAGTCCCGGGACAGCCAGGGATACGCAGTATTTT.

This clone turned up a few times. V is TRBV30 and J is TRBJ1-2, with 8 bases identical to TRBD1. The J segment lost 6 bases and the V segment lost 7 bases, leaving 1 base of the junction unmatched. Per the germline V gene, CDR1 is GTSNPN and CDR2 is SVGIG (reference sequence). The CDR3 runs 10 residues. As DNA, the CDR3 is TGTGCCTTGGGACAGGATGGCTACACCTTC. It encodes CALGQDGYTF. Drawing the rest from reference TRBV30 and TRBJ1-2, the complete variable domain is SQTIHQWPATLVQPVGSPLSLECTVEGTSNPNLYWYRQAAGRGLQLLFYSVGIGQISSEVPQNLSASRPQDRQFILSSKKLLLSDSGFYLCALGQDGYTFGSGTRLTVV.

This clone was found a few times. This chain joins TRBV4-2 and TRBJ2-3; a weak D match, TRBD1 (6 bases). The CDR3 has 15 residues. The V and J ends lost 1 base and 6 bases respectively, with 14 bases between them. Germline V gene sequence: CDR1 LGHNA, CDR2 YNFKEQ. The CDR3 is CASSQAGTGSDTQYF. As DNA, the CDR3 is TGTGCCAGCAGCCAAGCGGGAACAGGGTCGGATACGCAGTATTTT.

The rearrangement uses TRBV28 and TRBJ2-7; TRBD2 matches at 12 bases. With V trimmed by 4 bases and J by 0 bases, 16 bases remained unmatched. Germline assignment: CDR1 MDHEN and CDR2 SYDVKM. The CDR3 consists of 20 residues. The chain's CDR3 is CASSSGTSGRLYSSSYEQYF. The CDR3 DNA sequence: TGTGCCAGCAGTTCCGGCACTAGCGGGAGGCTATACTCTAGCTCCTACGAGCAGTACTTC. Full variable domain (remainder filled in from reference TRBV28 and TRBJ2-7): DVKVTQSSRYLVKRTGEKVFLECVQDMDHENMFWYRQDPGLGLRLIYFSYDVKMKEKGDIPEGYSVSREKKERFSLILESASTNQTSMYLCASSSGTSGRLYSSSYEQYFGPGTRLTVT.

The rearrangement joins TRBV19 to TRBJ2-2, with D perhaps matching TRBD2 (6 bases). Germline V CDR1 and CDR2: LNHDA, SQIVND (reference sequence). V lost 1 base and J 6 bases, leaving 15 bases between the germline ends. The CDR3 is 16 amino acids. The DNA of the CDR3 is TGTGCCAGTAGTATAGTAGGAGGGAGTAGGGCCGGGGAGCTGTTTTTT. This encodes CASSIVGGSRAGELFF.

The chain couples TRBV7-9 to TRBJ1-1, with D unresolved. Germline assignment: CDR1 SEHNR and CDR2 FQNEAQ (reference sequence). V lost 3 bases, J lost 6 bases, and 5 bases lay in between. There are 11 residues in the CDR3. The CDR3 here is CASSLEAEAFF. DNA of the CDR3: TGTGCCAGCAGCTTGGAGGCTGAAGCTTTCTTT.

This chain uses TRBV13 with TRBJ2-7, with 7 bases identical to TRBD1. The J segment lost 4 bases and the V segment lost 1 base, leaving 10 bases of the junction unmatched. This CDR3 region has 16 residues. CDR1 PRHDT and CDR2 FYEKMQ come from the germline V gene (reference sequence). CDR3 amino acids: CASSLVRAGGFYEQYF. CDR3 DNA sequence: TGTGCCAGCAGCTTAGTTCGGGCAGGGGGTTTTTACGAGCAGTACTTC.

This clone was counted only a few times. The chain carries TRBV7-3 and TRBJ2-1; 11 nucleotides match TRBD2. There are 16 residues in the CDR3. V lost 2 bases and J lost 9; bases outside the gene matches: 9. CDR1 SGHTA and CDR2 FQGTGA come from the germline V gene. CDR3 in amino acids: CASSLGLAGGPGEQFF. DNA for the CDR3: TGTGCCAGCAGCTTAGGGTTAGCGGGAGGGCCAGGTGAGCAGTTCTTC.

CDR3: CAWAGTEANEKLFF. CDR3 coding DNA: TGTGCCTGGGCCGGGACAGAGGCTAATGAAAAACTGTTTTTT. The chain joins TRBV30 to TRBJ1-4; the match to TRBD1 covers 7 bases. The CDR3 extends over 14 amino acids. J lost 3 bases, V lost 5 bases, and 6 bases had no gene match. Germline loops: CDR1 GTSNPN, CDR2 SVGIG (reference sequence).

The chain recombines TRBV7-6 with TRBJ2-5, with TRBD1 matching 9 bases. After removal of 6 bases from V and 4 bases from J, the junction contained 3 bases not matched to a gene. Looked up from germline, CDR1 is SGHVS and CDR2 is FNYEAQ. CDR3 length: 13 residues. The DNA of the CDR3 is TGTGCCAGCAGGCGGGGACAGGGAGAGACCCAGTACTTC. The encoded protein is CASRRGQGETQYF.